These 20 T cell receptor beta chains share one sample of origin, sequenced in a study of blood T cell repertoires in COVID-19. TCRdb keeps only in-frame clones here, not all; method: immunoSEQ multiplex PCR. The table has around 270,000 clones, about 83% seen once; the top ten hold 1.5%. The source material was peripheral blood. The receptors come from a middle-aged woman who had recovered from COVID-19.

The chain combines TRBV21-1 with TRBJ2-3; TRBD2 is taken as the D call from the table, unchecked against the DNA. TRBV21-1 is listed as a pseudogene. CDR3 size: 18 residues. Here the CDR3 reads CASSIVAGGLTNTDTQYF. In DNA form, the CDR3 reads TGTGCCAGCAGCATCGTAGCGGGGGGGCTTACTAACACAGATACGCAGTATTTT.

The chain uses TRBV9 and TRBJ1-3; 8 positions match TRBD1. Germline V gene lookup returns CDR1 SGDLS and CDR2 YYNGEE. This CDR3 contains 17 residues. The V and J ends lost 3 bases and 0 bases, in that order; junction bases with no gene match: 8. Here the CDR3 DNA reads TGTGCCAGCAGCGCCCCCCGGACAGGGACCTCTGGAAACACCATATATTTT. Translation gives CASSAPRTGTSGNTIYF.

The V call is TRBV5-8, the J call TRBJ2-2; possibly TRBD1 for D (7 bases). The CDR3 has 15 residues. Germline V gives CDR1 SGHTS, CDR2 YDEGEE. The V end lost 1 base, the J end lost 4 bases, and 11 bases lay between the germline ends. The CDR3, as DNA: TGTGCCAGCAGCTTGAGGCGGGACAGCACCGGGGAGCTGTTTTTT. It is translated as CASSLRRDSTGELFF.

The chain recombines TRBV13 with TRBJ2-7; possibly TRBD1 for D (6 bases). Trimming removed 6 bases at V and 5 bases at J, with 17 bases between. The CDR3 is 14 amino acids. Germline V CDR1 and CDR2: PRHDT, FYEKMQ (reference sequence). DNA for the CDR3: TGTGCCAGCAGTCGAAACAGGGCTGTAAACGAGCAGTACTTC. Translation: CASSRNRAVNEQYF.

The chain uses TRBV4-1 and TRBJ1-1, with D perhaps TRBD1 (5 bases). Trimming shortened V by 0 bases and J by 1 base, and 12 bases separated the two germline ends. Germline CDR1 MGHRA, CDR2 YSYEKL. This CDR3 comprises 16 residues. Here the CDR3 DNA reads TGCGCCAGCAGCCAAGATCAGGGCACAGGGAACACTGAAGCTTTCTTT. Translated, it gives CASSQDQGTGNTEAFF.

The V and J genes are TRBV7-2 and TRBJ2-3; the D gene is possibly TRBD2 (6 bases). CDR1 SGHTA and CDR2 FQGNSA come from the germline V gene. V dropped 5 bases and J dropped 0 bases, with 12 bases sitting between them. The CDR3 covers 15 residues. The CDR3 here is CASSQDYLSTDTQYF. The CDR3, as DNA: TGTGCCAGCAGCCAGGACTATTTAAGCACAGATACGCAGTATTTT. Drawing the rest from reference TRBV7-2 and TRBJ2-3, the complete variable domain is GAGVSQSPSNKVTEKGKDVELRCDPISGHTALYWYRQSLGQGLEFLIYFQGNSAPDKSGLPSDRFSAERTGGSVSTLTIQRTQQEDSAVYLCASSQDYLSTDTQYFGPGTRLTVL.

The rearrangement joins TRBV19 to TRBJ1-2; D is undetermined. This CDR3 has 14 amino acids. V lost 0 bases and J 4 bases, leaving 9 bases between the germline ends. Germline V lookup: CDR1 LNHDA, CDR2 SQIVND (reference sequence). The CDR3 spells CASSIESSSYGYTF. DNA for the CDR3: TGTGCCAGTAGTATAGAGTCCTCCAGCTATGGCTACACCTTC.

The chain uses TRBV12-3 or TRBV12-4 and TRBJ1-5; no clear D gene. Trimming pared 6 bases from V and 5 bases from J, leaving 8 bases between. The CDR3 runs 12 residues. CDR3 protein: CASSLIHQPQHF. DNA for the CDR3: TGTGCCAGCAGCCTTATCCATCAGCCCCAGCATTTT.

This chain joins TRBV6-5 and TRBJ1-2; D not resolved. This CDR3 has 14 amino acids. CDR1 is MNHEY, CDR2 SVGAGI, per germline. The V end was cut by 2 bases, the J end by 5 bases, with 12 bases between. The CDR3: CASSYQDGLYGYTF. In DNA, the CDR3 is TGTGCCAGCAGTTACCAGGATGGATTGTATGGCTACACCTTC.

The chain links TRBV11-3 to TRBJ1-2; D ambiguous. The CDR3 length is 13 residues. Per the germline V gene, CDR1 is SGHNT and CDR2 is YENEEA. Trimming pared 1 base from V and 3 bases from J, leaving 6 bases between. DNA for the CDR3: TGTGCCAGCAGCTTAGGGCAGGACTATGGCTACACCTTC. This encodes CASSLGQDYGYTF.

The V gene is TRBV4-1, the J gene TRBJ2-7, with 7 bases lining up with TRBD1. Trimming removed 3 bases from V and 3 bases from J; junction bases left unmatched: 8. The CDR3 consists of 15 residues. Germline CDR1 reads MGHRA; CDR2 reads YSYEKL. As DNA, the CDR3 is TGCGCCAGCAGCCACCGGACAGGCAACTTCTACGAGCAGTACTTC. Amino acids: CASSHRTGNFYEQYF.

V gene TRBV4-1 combines with J gene TRBJ1-2, with D unclear. This CDR3 is built from 13 residues. Trimming cost V 2 bases and J 8 bases, with 12 bases left between them. The germline gives CDR1 MGHRA, CDR2 YSYEKL. Here the CDR3 DNA reads TGCGCCAGCAGCCAATCTGGGTTGGGCGGCTACACCTTC. This gives the protein CASSQSGLGGYTF.

The V and J genes are TRBV9 and TRBJ2-3; D might be TRBD2 (7 bases). CDR1 is SGDLS, CDR2 YYNGEE, per germline. Trimming took off 1 base at V and 2 bases at J, with 17 bases between the two ends. The CDR3 has 17 amino acids. Written as DNA, the CDR3 is TGTGCCAGCAGCGTAAGATCGGGCGGGGGCGACACAGATACGCAGTATTTT. Translating gives CASSVRSGGGDTDTQYF.

The genes are TRBV9 and TRBJ1-3; the D gene is possibly TRBD1 (6 bases). Trimming removed 7 bases at V and 2 bases at J, with 22 bases between. The CDR3 runs to 17 residues. Germline values: CDR1 SGDLS, CDR2 YYNGEE. CDR3 DNA: TGTGCCAGCGGGCGGGGGGGAACAGGGCGTACTGGAAACACCATATATTTT. Translation gives CASGRGGTGRTGNTIYF. Filled out from reference TRBV9 and TRBJ1-3, the complete variable domain reads DSGVTQTPKHLITATGQRVTLRCSPRSGDLSVYWYQQSLDQGLQFLIQYYNGEERAKGNILERFSAQQFPDLHSELNLSSLELGDSALYFCASGRGGTGRTGNTIYFGEGSWLTVV.

The gene calls are TRBV18 and TRBJ1-1; D not certain. The germline CDR1 and CDR2 sequences are KGHSH and LQKENI. With 4 bases removed from V and 1 base from J, the gap between germline ends came to 7 bases. The CDR3 contains 13 residues. Here the CDR3 reads CASSRTANTEAFF. The CDR3 coding sequence is TGTGCCAGCTCACGAACAGCGAACACTGAAGCTTTCTTT.

In this sample, this clone turned up once. The DNA of the CDR3 is TGTGCCACCAGTGTTCAGGGATTGGCCGGGGAGCTGTTTTTT. Residues: CATSVQGLAGELFF. The chain joins TRBV24-1 to TRBJ2-2, with a weak D call TRBD1 (5 bases). The germline V gene encodes CDR1 KGHDR and CDR2 SFDVKD. V was pared by 5 bases and J by 6 bases, with 12 bases between. This CDR3 comprises 14 residues.

The chain recombines TRBV5-4 with TRBJ2-1; D perhaps matches TRBD2 (5 bases). Germline V gives CDR1 SGHNT, CDR2 YYREEE (reference sequence). The CDR3 loop spans 18 amino acids. The germline V and J ends were trimmed by 5 bases and 0 bases, with 21 bases remaining between them. CDR3 DNA: TGTGCCAGCAGTCCTGGGCCCGGCCGTACTAGCTCCTACAATGAGCAGTTCTTC. Amino acid sequence: CASSPGPGRTSSYNEQFF.

Regarding this clone: Different DNA sequences within this sample yield the same CDR3. This chain joins TRBV29-1 and TRBJ2-1; maybe TRBD1 (5 bases). CDR1 and CDR2 (germline): SQVTM, ANQGSEA. The CDR3 totals 10 residues. V lost 7 bases to trimming and J lost 7 bases, with 8 bases between them. This chain's CDR3 is CSAQVNEQFF. For the CDR3, the DNA is TGCAGCGCACAGGTGAATGAGCAGTTCTTC.

The J gene is TRBJ1-2, the V gene TRBV12-3 or TRBV12-4; D uncertain. The CDR3 length is 13 residues. Trimming took off 6 bases at V and 1 base at J, with 9 bases between the two ends. The CDR3 sequence: CASSPVINYGYTF. CDR3 nucleotide sequence: TGTGCCAGCAGCCCCGTTATTAACTATGGCTACACCTTC.

This chain uses TRBV15 with TRBJ2-2; the match to TRBD2 covers 9 bases. Germline lookup yields CDR1 LNHNV and CDR2 YYDKDF (reference sequence). V trimming: 1 base; J trimming: 2 bases; junction bases outside the gene matches: 2. CDR3 length: 16 amino acids. CDR3 sequence reads: CATSRGGLANTGELFF. CDR3 nucleotide sequence: TGTGCCACCAGCAGAGGGGGACTAGCTAACACCGGGGAGCTGTTTTTT.